This TCR beta chain was recorded in a study of shared clonotypes between healthy human individuals. At the level of the study: The plates for each donor numbered three CD4 naive, three CD4 memory, two CD8 naive and one CD8 memory. Study-wide results and caveats: Shared across a few donors were around 4.7% of the naive CD4 clonotypes.

The CDR3 is 15 amino acids. J was trimmed by 7 bases and V by 4 bases; bases with no gene match: 5. In germline, CDR1 is ENHRY, CDR2 SYGVKD. This clone was seen just once. Its antigen is not known. At the deep level, the assay was run. Sequencing was performed with immunoSEQ multiplex PCR; in TCRdb, only in-frame clones are kept and a portion is missing. The repertoire holds around 2.1 million clones, with 85% to 95% as singletons. CD45RO-negative cells were positively selected for CCR7, leaving out terminally differentiated effector memory CD45RA+ cells. Everyone who donated was a Caucasian adult who lived in Nashville, Tennessee.

The V and J genes are TRBV10-3 and TRBJ2-1; 12 bases map to TRBD2. The TCR sequence derives from a man younger than 30 in good health. Some clones in this sample may be carry-over from other donors' samples. Sequencing was performed on naive CD8+ T cells from PBMCs. CDR3 sequence reads: CAISALAGGRNEQFF. CDR3 coding DNA: TGTGCCATCAGTGCTCTAGCGGGAGGGCGAAATGAGCAGTTCTTC.